The 22 T cell receptor beta chains below were found in one sample sequenced in a study of vaccination and CD4 T cells after COVID-19. Time point in this sample: late sampling 161 to 241 days after vaccination in a few convalescent patients. From the PCR reads, TCRdb called clonotypes with MiXCR, one entry per CDR3 protein. The sample records about 29,000 distinct CDR3 sequences, approximately 48% being singletons. The sequencing here drew on CD4+ T cells from blood, taken about 7 months after SARS-CoV-2 vaccination. The receptors come from a human donor who had recovered from COVID-19.

The rearrangement links TRBV19 to TRBJ1-4; D gene ambiguous. The V gene's germline CDR1 is LNHDA and CDR2 SQIVND (reference sequence). The CDR3 has 14 amino acids. V was pared by 3 bases and J by 8 bases, with 13 bases between. CDR3 DNA sequence: TGTGCCAGTAGTATGAGCCCCGGCACGGAAAAACTGTTTTTT. It translates to CASSMSPGTEKLFF.

Comment on this clonotype: A clone one base away is much larger, so this may be a read error. This chain connects TRBV20-1 to TRBJ2-5, with 8 bases aligning to TRBD2. CDR3 size: 16 residues. J lost 9 bases, V lost 3 bases, and 18 bases had no gene match. Germline assignment: CDR1 DFQATT and CDR2 SNEGSKA (reference sequence). CDR3 bases: TGCAGTGCTAGGGCCCGAGCGGGAGAGCCCGGGGAGGCCCAGTACTTC. The encoded protein is CSARARAGEPGEAQYF.

For the CDR3, the DNA is TGCAGTGCTTTCAGGGACCTCTATAATTCACCCCTCCACTTT. Protein product: CSAFRDLYNSPLHF. The V call is TRBV20-1, the J call TRBJ1-6, with D maybe TRBD1 (5 bases). The germline V gene encodes CDR1 DFQATT and CDR2 SNEGSKA (reference sequence). Trimming removed 5 bases from V and 3 bases from J, with 11 bases in between. CDR3 length equals 14 residues.

This chain uses TRBV24-1 with TRBJ2-7; 8 bases align to TRBD1. The CDR3 totals 15 residues. Germline V CDR1 and CDR2: KGHDR, SFDVKD. Losses at the gene ends were 5 bases for V and 2 bases for J; bases not matched to a gene: 7. The CDR3 bases are TGTGCCACCAGTGCAGGGGGCGAAGTACCCTACGAGCAGTACTTC. Translation gives CATSAGGEVPYEQYF.

This sequence joins TRBV27 and TRBJ1-2; D unclear. Deletions cut 0 bases from V and 3 bases from J, with 8 bases between. The CDR3 runs 14 residues. Germline-derived CDR1 and CDR2 are MNHEY and SMNVEV (reference sequence). The CDR3 reads CASSLSAVDYGYTF. CDR3 nucleotide sequence: TGTGCCAGCAGTTTATCGGCGGTTGACTATGGCTACACCTTC.

The V gene is TRBV27, the J gene TRBJ2-1; the D is unclear. Trimming pared 6 bases from V and 0 bases from J, leaving 15 bases between. Looked up from germline, CDR1 is MNHEY and CDR2 is SMNVEV (reference sequence). The CDR3 sequence is 16 residues long. CDR3 sequence: CASSQDLLSSYNEQFF. CDR3 DNA: TGTGCCAGCAGCCAAGATCTTTTGAGCTCCTACAATGAGCAGTTCTTC.

Only a few counts were recorded for this clonotype. The chain is built from TRBV1 and TRBJ2-5; the table's D gene call, TRBD2, was not cross checked with the DNA. TRBV1 is a pseudogene. This CDR3 comprises 14 residues. DNA of the CDR3: TGCACCAGCAGCCAAGATACGAGGGCGGAGACCCAGTACTTC. Translating it yields CTSSQDTRAETQYF.

This clonotype turned up a few times. One end of the junction does not line up with germline, which may come from a read error. The chain couples TRBV10-3 to TRBJ1-4; D unresolved. CDR3 size: 11 residues. Per germline, CDR1 ENHRY and CDR2 SYGVKD. CDR3 nucleotides: TGCATCTTACACTCGTTCGAAAAACTGTTTTTT. Amino acids: CILHSFEKLFF.

This clonotype was seen a handful of times. This rearrangement joins TRBV6-2 or TRBV6-3 to TRBJ2-3; TRBD2 matches at 8 bases. There are 14 residues in the CDR3. CDR1 and CDR2 (germline): MNHEY, SVGEGT. V lost 6 bases, J lost 0 bases, and 2 bases stayed unmatched. The CDR3 here is CASSTSGSTDTQYF. In nucleotides, the CDR3 is TGTGCCAGCAGCACTAGCGGAAGCACAGATACGCAGTATTTT.

V and J are TRBV5-5 and TRBJ2-1; D is possibly TRBD2 (6 bases). The CDR3 is made up of 15 amino acids. Between the trimmed V and J ends, which lost 2 bases and 7 bases, there was a span of 16 bases. Germline V gives CDR1 SGHKS, CDR2 YYEKEE (reference sequence). Written as DNA, the CDR3 is TGTGCCAGCAGCTTCGCGGGACCAGCTAGGAATGAGCAGTTCTTC. It codes for CASSFAGPARNEQFF.

The V and J genes are TRBV20-1 and TRBJ2-3; TRBD2 matches 8 bases. This CDR3 has 14 amino acids. V lost 5 bases and J lost 0; bases outside the gene matches: 4. Germline V CDR1 and CDR2: DFQATT, SNEGSKA (reference sequence). In DNA form, the CDR3 reads TGCAGTGCTCGGTTAGCGGGAAGCACAGATACGCAGTATTTT. Its protein product is CSARLAGSTDTQYF.

V usage is TRBV6-1 and J usage is TRBJ2-3; D unresolved. Germline V gene data show CDR1 as MNHNS and CDR2 as SASEGT. The CDR3 contains 11 residues. V lost 7 bases, J lost 5 bases, and 7 bases lay in between. The CDR3 is CASMLIDTQYF. DNA of the CDR3: TGTGCCAGCATGCTCATAGATACGCAGTATTTT.

This clonotype was counted a few times. The CDR3 DNA reads as TGTGCCAGCAAAGCGGGAACTGAGCAGTTCTTC. Translation: CASKAGTEQFF. The chain has TRBV7-2 and TRBJ2-1; 7 nucleotides align to TRBD2. The germline CDR1 and CDR2 sequences are SGHTA and FQGNSA. The CDR3 extends over 11 amino acids. V lost 7 bases, J lost 9 bases, and 3 bases stayed unmatched.

The chain couples TRBV5-4 to TRBJ1-5; TRBD1 might be the D (5 bases). Germline V lookup: CDR1 SGHNT, CDR2 YYREEE (reference sequence). With 3 bases removed from V and 2 bases from J, the gap between germline ends came to 9 bases. The CDR3 has 14 amino acids. CDR3 amino acids: CASSWGPGNQPQHF. CDR3 in DNA: TGTGCCAGCAGCTGGGGACCGGGCAATCAGCCCCAGCATTTT.

This chain joins TRBV28 and TRBJ1-2; tentative D call: TRBD1 (5 bases). Germline V gives CDR1 MDHEN, CDR2 SYDVKM. CDR3 length: 13 residues. V lost 3 bases and J lost 5, with 10 bases in between. Written as DNA, the CDR3 is TGTGCCAGCAGTTTGCAGGGATCATATGGCTACACCTTC. It specifies CASSLQGSYGYTF.

The rearrangement uses TRBV7-9 and TRBJ2-1; D uncertain. V was shortened by 4 bases and J by 1 base, with 14 bases between the two germline ends. Germline V lookup: CDR1 SEHNR, CDR2 FQNEAQ (reference sequence). The length of the CDR3 is 16 residues. The CDR3 DNA reads as TGTGCCAGCAGCTCCTCGGACCCCGAATCCTACAATGAGCAGTTCTTC. Amino acid sequence: CASSSSDPESYNEQFF.

This clonotype turned up a few times. The chain couples TRBV4-1 to TRBJ2-5; no reliable D call. V shed 4 bases and J shed 4 bases, with 10 bases lying between them. CDR1 is MGHRA, CDR2 YSYEKL, per germline. This CDR3 has 13 amino acids. The CDR3 spells CASSRARIETQYF. Written as DNA, the CDR3 is TGCGCCAGCAGCCGGGCCAGGATAGAGACCCAGTACTTC.

The sample holds a few counts of this clonotype. The chain combines TRBV4-2 with TRBJ2-3; D tentatively fits TRBD1 or TRBD2 (6 bases each). Between the trimmed V and J ends, which lost 1 base and 4 bases, there was a span of 15 bases. Germline loops: CDR1 LGHNA, CDR2 YNFKEQ. This CDR3 is built from 16 residues. DNA for the CDR3: TGTGCCAGCAGCCAAGCTGGTCCAGGGGAGGCAGATACGCAGTATTTT. Residues: CASSQAGPGEADTQYF.

CDR3 DNA sequence: TGTGCCAGTATTTCCGGGACAGGGGAGGGTCAGCCCCAGCATTTT. It is translated as CASISGTGEGQPQHF. The rearrangement joins TRBV19 to TRBJ1-5, with 10 bases lining up with TRBD1. V lost 7 bases, J lost 6 bases, and 9 bases stayed unmatched. Germline lookup yields CDR1 LNHDA and CDR2 SQIVND (reference sequence). The CDR3 is 15 amino acids.

V usage is TRBV7-2 and J usage is TRBJ2-5; 9 bases are shared with TRBD2. The CDR3 is made up of 19 amino acids. Per germline, CDR1 SGHTA and CDR2 FQGNSA. J lost 0 bases, V lost 0 bases, and 11 bases had no gene match. CDR3 amino acids: CASSLARSLAGAYQETQYF. For the CDR3, the DNA is TGTGCCAGCAGCTTAGCTAGAAGTTTAGCGGGGGCGTACCAAGAGACCCAGTACTTC.

The genes are TRBV20-1 and TRBJ2-3, with 10 positions matching TRBD2. The V gene end was trimmed by 1 base and the J gene end by 1 base; junction bases not matched to a gene: 2. Germline V gene sequence: CDR1 DFQATT, CDR2 SNEGSKA (reference sequence). This CDR3 is 15 amino acids long. CDR3 coding DNA: TGCAGTGCTAGAGGAGCGGGAGGGGGCACAGATACGCAGTATTTT. Translated, it gives CSARGAGGGTDTQYF.

The V and J genes are TRBV6-2 or TRBV6-3 and TRBJ2-5; 11 nucleotides align to TRBD2. With V trimmed by 6 bases and J by 5 bases, 14 bases remained unmatched. The CDR3 totals 17 residues. The germline V gene encodes CDR1 MNHEY and CDR2 SVGEGT. The CDR3 coding sequence is TGTGCCAGCAGCCCCCGTAGTAGCGGGAGGGCCCTGGAGACCCAGTACTTC. This codes for CASSPRSSGRALETQYF.